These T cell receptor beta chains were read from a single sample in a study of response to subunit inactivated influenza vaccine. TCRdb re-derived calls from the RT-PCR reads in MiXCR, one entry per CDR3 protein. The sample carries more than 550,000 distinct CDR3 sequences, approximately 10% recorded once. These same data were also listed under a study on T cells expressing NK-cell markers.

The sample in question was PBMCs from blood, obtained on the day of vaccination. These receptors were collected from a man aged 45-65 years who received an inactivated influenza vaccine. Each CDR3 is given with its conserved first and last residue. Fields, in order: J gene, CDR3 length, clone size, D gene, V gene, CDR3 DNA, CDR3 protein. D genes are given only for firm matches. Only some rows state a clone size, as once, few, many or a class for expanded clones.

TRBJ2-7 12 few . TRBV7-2 TGTGCCAGCAGCTTTAATGCCTACGAGCAGTACTTC CASSFNAYEQYF
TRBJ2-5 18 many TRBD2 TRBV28 TGTGCCAGCAGTCTGACTAGCGGGAGGGCCATGACCCAAGAGACCCAGTACTTC CASSLTSGRAMTQETQYF
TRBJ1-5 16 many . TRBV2 TGTGCCAGCAGTGAAGGGCGGGCCGGGAGCAATCAGCCCCAGCATTTT CASSEGRAGSNQPQHF
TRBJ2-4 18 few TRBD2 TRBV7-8 TGTGCCAGCAGCGGCGGGACGGGAGGGGGTTTCGCCAAAAACATTCAGTACTTC CASSGGTGGGFAKNIQYF
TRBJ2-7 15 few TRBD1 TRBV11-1 TGTGCCAGCAGCTTATATACAGGGGAATCCTACGAGCAGTACTTC CASSLYTGESYEQYF
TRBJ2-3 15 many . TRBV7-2 TGTGCCAGTACAACACGGGGGGCAGGGGCAGATACGCAGTATTTT CASTTRGAGADTQYF
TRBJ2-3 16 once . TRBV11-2 TGTGCCAGCAGCTTAGGGACTGCAAGCCTCACAGATACGCAGTATTTT CASSLGTASLTDTQYF
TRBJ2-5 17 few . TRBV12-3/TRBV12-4 TGTGCCAGCAGTTTACTGCGAACGACAGCGCTCCAAGAGACCCAGTACTTC CASSLLRTTALQETQYF
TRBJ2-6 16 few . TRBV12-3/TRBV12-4 TGTGCCAGCAGTTGGAGGGCGAGCTCTGGGGCCAACGTCCTGACTTTC CASSWRASSGANVLTF
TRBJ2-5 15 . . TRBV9 TGTGCCAGCAGCGTAGGGCCTACTACTCAAGAGACCCAGTACTTC CASSVGPTTQETQYF
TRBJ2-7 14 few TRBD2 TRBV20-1 TGCAGTGCTAGAGTGGGAGGGCTTTTTCGCGAGCAGTACTTC CSARVGGLFREQYF
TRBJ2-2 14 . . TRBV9 TGTGCCAGCAGCGTTAGGCCCGACACCGGGGAGCTGTTTTTT CASSVRPDTGELFF
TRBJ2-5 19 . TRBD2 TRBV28 TGTGCCAGCAGTTTATCCAGACTAGCGGGGGGTCAGGTCCAAGAGACCCAGTACTTC CASSLSRLAGGQVQETQYF
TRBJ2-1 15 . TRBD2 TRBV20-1 TGCAGTGCTAGGGGCCGGGAGGAAACCTACAATGAGCAGTTCTTC CSARGREETYNEQFF
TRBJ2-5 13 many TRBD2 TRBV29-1 TGCAGCGCAAGGACTAGCGAAGAAGAGACCCAGTACTTC CSARTSEEETQYF
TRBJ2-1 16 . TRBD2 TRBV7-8 TGTGCCAGCAGCTCCACAGGACTAGCGGGAGTTGGGGAGCAGTTCTTC CASSSTGLAGVGEQFF
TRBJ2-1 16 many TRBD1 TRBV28 TGTGCCAGCTTGGGGCCGGGACAGAAACCCTACAATGAGCAGTTCTTC CASLGPGQKPYNEQFF
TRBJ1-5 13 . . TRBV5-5 TGTGCCAGCAGCTTGGTGCTTAATCAGCCCCAGCATTTT CASSLVLNQPQHF
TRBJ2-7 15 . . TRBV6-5 TGTGCCAGCAGTTACTATGTTCAGGGGCATTACGAGCAGTACTTC CASSYYVQGHYEQYF
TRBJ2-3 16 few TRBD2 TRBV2 TGTGCCAGCAGTAAGACTAGCGGGGCCCGCACAGATACGCAGTATTTT CASSKTSGARTDTQYF
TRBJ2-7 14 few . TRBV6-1 TGTGCCAGCACCCCGATGGGGGGGCCCTACGAGCAGTACTTC CASTPMGGPYEQYF
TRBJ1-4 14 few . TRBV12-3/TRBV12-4 TGTGCCAGCAGTCTAGGACACCAAAATGAAAAACTGTTTTTT CASSLGHQNEKLFF
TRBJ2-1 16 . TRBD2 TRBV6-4 TGTGCCAGCAGCGAGACTAGCGGGGGTATCTACAATGAGCAGTTCTTC CASSETSGGIYNEQFF
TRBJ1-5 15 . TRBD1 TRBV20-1 TGCAGTGCTCGAATCTCCGGGACAGGGAATCAGCCCCAGCATTTT CSARISGTGNQPQHF
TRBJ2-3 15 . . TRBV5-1 TGCGCCAGCAGCTTGGCGGCTACTAGCACAGATACGCAGTATTTT CASSLAATSTDTQYF
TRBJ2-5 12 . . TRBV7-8 TGTGCCAGCAGTAGGACAGCTGAGACCCAGTACTTC CASSRTAETQYF
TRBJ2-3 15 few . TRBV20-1 TGCAGTGCTAGCAGGGAGTTCCGGGGCACAGATACGCAGTATTTT CSASREFRGTDTQYF
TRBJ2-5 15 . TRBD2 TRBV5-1 TGCGCCAGCAGCGCAACTAGCGGGTCGGCAGAGACCCAGTACTTC CASSATSGSAETQYF
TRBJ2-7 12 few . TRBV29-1 TGCAGCGTTAGGACTGTAGCCTACGAGCAGTACTTC CSVRTVAYEQYF
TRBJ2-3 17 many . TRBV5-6 TGTGCCAGCAGCACGAGAGGGGGGGCCTTTCATATGGGTTCGCAGTATTTT CASSTRGGAFHMGSQYF
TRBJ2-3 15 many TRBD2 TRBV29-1 TGCAGCGTGAACGGACTAGCGGGAGGCACAGATACGCAGTATTTT CSVNGLAGGTDTQYF
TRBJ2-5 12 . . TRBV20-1 TGCAGTGGCTTTAATCCGCAAGAGACCCAGTACTTC CSGFNPQETQYF